The T cell receptor (beta chain) under discussion was sequenced for a study of human T cells and chemical hapten exposure. Whole-study context: Patch tests put 0.01% DPC on the upper back, read at 6 days. TCR yields per sample varied, mainly owing to small pooled library volume differences.

The time point: patch test 3, about 24 weeks after DPC sensitization. The treatment was: therapeutic diphenylcyclopropenone sensitization with weekly scalp DPC. CDR3 length: 13 amino acids. Trimming removed 3 bases at V and 4 bases at J, with 7 bases between. Germline V gene data show CDR1 as MNHEY and CDR2 as SMNVEV (reference sequence). Study findings and constraints: PT1 expanded TCR numbers rose with patch test score. TCRs at high frequency, those above 1 in 1000, did not change with DPC sensitization.

MiXCR was run by TCRdb on the RACE reads, yielding one entry per CDR3 protein. The sample carries 130,000 or so distinct CDR3 sequences, 11% recorded once. To note about this clonotype: Its target is unknown.

The V and J genes are TRBV27 and TRBJ1-3, with a weak D call TRBD1 (5 bases). The starting material was whole blood, obtained in connection with sensitization to the hapten diphenylcyclopropenone (DPC). The clonotype comes from a woman aged 50 to 65 with alopecia areata. Some clones in this sample may be carry-over from other donors' samples. The CDR3 loop is CASSFYRGNTIYF. CDR3 nucleotide sequence: TGTGCCAGCAGTTTCTACAGGGGAAACACCATATATTTT.